One T cell receptor (beta chain) is described in this entry. Its cognate antigen is unknown. Some clones are missing from TCRdb's copy, which holds only in-frame ones; the method was immunoSEQ multiplex PCR. The top ten clones hold roughly 0.99% of a sample with 150,000 to 200,000 clones, under 95% of them seen once. The sample is drawn from a study of T cell responses to AZD1222 COVID-19 vaccine. This CDR3 contains 17 residues. Trimming shortened V by 0 bases and J by 1 base, and 15 bases separated the two germline ends. Looked up from germline, CDR1 is SGDLS and CDR2 is YYNGEE. Study observations and caveats: Baseline testing showed seropositivity in only a handful of AZD1222 recipients. Among spike-specific TCRs, nearly half reportedly target unmutated variant regions. Possibly, clonal diversity was underestimated; donors were largely white British and included more females.

The chain couples TRBV9 to TRBJ2-3; TRBD1 is a possible D gene (5 bases). The starting material was peripheral blood, obtained on day 0 of AZD1222 vaccination. The TCR sequence derives from an adult in good health. CDR3 coding DNA: TGTGCCAGCAGCGTAGAGGCAGGGTGGAGTCGCACAGATACGCAGTATTTT. This sequence encodes CASSVEAGWSRTDTQYF.